In its sample, the clone carrying this TCR beta chain was seen a few times. Losses at the gene ends were 0 bases for V and 0 bases for J; bases not matched to a gene: 5. The CDR3 has 17 residues. CDR1 is SGDLS and CDR2 is YYNGEE in the germline V gene. PCR used 60 Vbeta primers and 13 Jbeta primers. The protocol was immunoSEQ multiplex PCR, while the TCRdb copy is restricted to in-frame clones and leaves out a portion. The sample lists around 210,000 clones, more than 70% seen once, with approximately 0.47% in the top ten. The sample comes from a study of cytomegalovirus exposure and HLA in healthy donors.

This chain connects TRBV9 to TRBJ2-1; TRBD2 matches 8 bases. Sequencing used PBMCs. The clonotype was recovered from a boy under 18 in good health and CMV-seronegative. The CDR3 DNA is TGTGCCAGCAGCGTAGGGTTTAGCGGGGACTCCTACAATGAGCAGTTCTTC. Amino acids: CASSVGFSGDSYNEQFF.